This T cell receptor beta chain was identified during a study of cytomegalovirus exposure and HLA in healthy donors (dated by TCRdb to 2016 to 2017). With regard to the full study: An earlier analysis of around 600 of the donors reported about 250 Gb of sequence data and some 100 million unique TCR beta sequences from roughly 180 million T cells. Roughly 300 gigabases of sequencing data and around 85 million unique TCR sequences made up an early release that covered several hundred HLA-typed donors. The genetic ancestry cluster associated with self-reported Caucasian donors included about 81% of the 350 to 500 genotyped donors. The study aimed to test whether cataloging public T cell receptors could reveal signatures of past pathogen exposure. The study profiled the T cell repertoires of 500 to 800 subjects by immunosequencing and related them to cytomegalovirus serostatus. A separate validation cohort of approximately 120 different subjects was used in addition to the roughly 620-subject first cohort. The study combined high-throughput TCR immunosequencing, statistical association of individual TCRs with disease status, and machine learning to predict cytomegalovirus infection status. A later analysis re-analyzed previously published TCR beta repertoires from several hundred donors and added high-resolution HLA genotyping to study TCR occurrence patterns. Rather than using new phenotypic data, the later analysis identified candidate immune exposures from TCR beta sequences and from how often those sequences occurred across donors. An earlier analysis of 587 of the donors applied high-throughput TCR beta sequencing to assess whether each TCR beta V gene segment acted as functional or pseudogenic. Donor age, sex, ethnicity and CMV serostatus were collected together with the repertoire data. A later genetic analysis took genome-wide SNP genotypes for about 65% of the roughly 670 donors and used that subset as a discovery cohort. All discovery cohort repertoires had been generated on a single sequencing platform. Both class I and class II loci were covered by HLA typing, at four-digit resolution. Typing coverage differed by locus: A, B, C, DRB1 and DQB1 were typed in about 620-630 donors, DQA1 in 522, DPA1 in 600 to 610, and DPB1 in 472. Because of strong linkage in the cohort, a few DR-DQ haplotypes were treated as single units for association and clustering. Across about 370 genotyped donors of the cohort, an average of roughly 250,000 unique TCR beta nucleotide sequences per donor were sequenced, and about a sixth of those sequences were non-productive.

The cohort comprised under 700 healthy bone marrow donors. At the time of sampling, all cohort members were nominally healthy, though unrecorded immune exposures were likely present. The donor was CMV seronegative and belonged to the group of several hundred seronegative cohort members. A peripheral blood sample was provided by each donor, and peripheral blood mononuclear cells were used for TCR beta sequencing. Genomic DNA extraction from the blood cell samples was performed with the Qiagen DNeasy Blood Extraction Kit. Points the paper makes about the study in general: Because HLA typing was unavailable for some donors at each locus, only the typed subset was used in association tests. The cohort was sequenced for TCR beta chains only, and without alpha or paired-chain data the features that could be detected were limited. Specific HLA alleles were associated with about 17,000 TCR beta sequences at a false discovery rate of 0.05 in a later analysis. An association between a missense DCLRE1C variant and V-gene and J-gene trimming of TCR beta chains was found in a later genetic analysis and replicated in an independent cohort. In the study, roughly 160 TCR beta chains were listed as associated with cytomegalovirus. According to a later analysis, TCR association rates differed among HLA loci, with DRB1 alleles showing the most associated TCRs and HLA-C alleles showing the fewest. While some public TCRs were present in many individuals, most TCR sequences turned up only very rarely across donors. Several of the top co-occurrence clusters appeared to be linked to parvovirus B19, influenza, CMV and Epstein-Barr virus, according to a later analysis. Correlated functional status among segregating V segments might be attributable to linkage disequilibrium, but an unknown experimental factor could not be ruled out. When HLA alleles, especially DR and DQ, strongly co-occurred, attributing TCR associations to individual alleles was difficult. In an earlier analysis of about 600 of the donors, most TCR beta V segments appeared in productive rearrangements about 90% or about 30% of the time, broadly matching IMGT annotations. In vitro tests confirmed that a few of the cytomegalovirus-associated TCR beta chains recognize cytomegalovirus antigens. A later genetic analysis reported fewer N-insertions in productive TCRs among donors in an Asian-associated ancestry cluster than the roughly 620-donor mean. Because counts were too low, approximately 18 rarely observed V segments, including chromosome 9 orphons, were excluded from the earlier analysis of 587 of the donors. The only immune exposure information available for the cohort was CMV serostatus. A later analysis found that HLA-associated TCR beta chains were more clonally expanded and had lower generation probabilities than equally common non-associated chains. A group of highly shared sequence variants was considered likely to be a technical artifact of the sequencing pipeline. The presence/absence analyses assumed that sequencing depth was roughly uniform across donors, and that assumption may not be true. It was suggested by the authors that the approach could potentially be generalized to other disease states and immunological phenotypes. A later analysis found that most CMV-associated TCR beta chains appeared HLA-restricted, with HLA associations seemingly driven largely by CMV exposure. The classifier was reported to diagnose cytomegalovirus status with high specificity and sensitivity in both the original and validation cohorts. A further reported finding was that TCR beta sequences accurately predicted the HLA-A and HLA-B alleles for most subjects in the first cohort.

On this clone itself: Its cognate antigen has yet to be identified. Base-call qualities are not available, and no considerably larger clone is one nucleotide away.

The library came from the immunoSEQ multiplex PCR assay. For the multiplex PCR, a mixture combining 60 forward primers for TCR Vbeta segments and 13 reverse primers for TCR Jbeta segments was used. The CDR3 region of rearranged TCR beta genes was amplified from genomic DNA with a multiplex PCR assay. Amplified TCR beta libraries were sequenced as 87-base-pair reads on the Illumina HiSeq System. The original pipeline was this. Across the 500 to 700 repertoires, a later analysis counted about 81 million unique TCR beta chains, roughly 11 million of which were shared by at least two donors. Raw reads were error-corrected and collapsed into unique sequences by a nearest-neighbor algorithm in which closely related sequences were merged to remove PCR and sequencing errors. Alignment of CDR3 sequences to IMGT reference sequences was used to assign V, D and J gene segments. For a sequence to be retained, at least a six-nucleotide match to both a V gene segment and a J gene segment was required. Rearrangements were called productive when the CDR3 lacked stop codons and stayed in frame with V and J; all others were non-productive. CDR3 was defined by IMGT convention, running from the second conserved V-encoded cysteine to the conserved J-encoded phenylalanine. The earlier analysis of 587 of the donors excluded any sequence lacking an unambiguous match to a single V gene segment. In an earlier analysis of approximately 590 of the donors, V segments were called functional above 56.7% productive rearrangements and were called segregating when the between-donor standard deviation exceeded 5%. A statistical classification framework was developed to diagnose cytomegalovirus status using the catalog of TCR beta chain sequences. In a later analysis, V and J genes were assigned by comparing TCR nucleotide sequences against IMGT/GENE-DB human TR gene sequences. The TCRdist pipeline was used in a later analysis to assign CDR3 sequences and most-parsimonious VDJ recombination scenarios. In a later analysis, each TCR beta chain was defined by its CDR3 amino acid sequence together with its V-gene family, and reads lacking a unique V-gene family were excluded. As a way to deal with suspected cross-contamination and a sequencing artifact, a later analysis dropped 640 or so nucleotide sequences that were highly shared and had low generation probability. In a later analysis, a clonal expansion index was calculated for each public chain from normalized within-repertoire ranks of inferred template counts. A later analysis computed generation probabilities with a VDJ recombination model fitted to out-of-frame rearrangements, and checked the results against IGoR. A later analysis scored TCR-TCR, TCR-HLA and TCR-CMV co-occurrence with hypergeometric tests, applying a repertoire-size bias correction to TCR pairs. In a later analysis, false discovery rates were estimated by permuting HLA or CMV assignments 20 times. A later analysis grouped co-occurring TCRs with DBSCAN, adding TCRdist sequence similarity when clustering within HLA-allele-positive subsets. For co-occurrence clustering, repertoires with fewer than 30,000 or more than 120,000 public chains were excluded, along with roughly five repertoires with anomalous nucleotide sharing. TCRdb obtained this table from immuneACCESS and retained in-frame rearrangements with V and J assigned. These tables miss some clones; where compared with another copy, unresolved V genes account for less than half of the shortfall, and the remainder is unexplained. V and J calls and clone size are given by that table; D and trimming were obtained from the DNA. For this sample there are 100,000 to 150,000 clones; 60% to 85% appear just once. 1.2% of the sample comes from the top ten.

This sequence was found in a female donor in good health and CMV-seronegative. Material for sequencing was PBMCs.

The DNA is as follows: TGTGCCAGCAGACTAGCGGGGGGCGGCGCAGATACGCAGTATTTT. This gives the protein CASRLAGGGADTQYF. In this chain, TRBV5-4 is recombined with TRBJ2-3, with 12 central nucleotides matching TRBD2. The CDR3 runs 15 amino acids, cysteine and phenylalanine included. Only the CDR3 DNA stays, 45 bases, in frame from base 1. Trimming accounts for 5 bases at V and 4 bases at J, while the number of junction bases matched to no gene is 5. The germline V gene (reference sequence) yields SGHNT for CDR1 and YYREEE for CDR2. Reference TRBV5-4 and TRBJ2-3 genes cover what lies past the CDR3, so the full variable domain is ETGVTQSPTHLIKTRGQQVTLRCSSQSGHNTVSWYQQALGQGPQFIFQYYREEENGRGNFPPRFSGLQFPNYSSELNVNALELDDSALYLCASRLAGGGADTQYFGPGTRLTVL.